Following are 9 T cell receptor beta chains from one sample sequenced in a study of T-cell reconstitution after alpha-beta-depleted transplantation in children. Unique molecular identifiers featured in how the TCRbeta library was prepared. TCRdb processed the PCR reads anew with MiXCR; each CDR3 protein has one entry. The data hold about 110,000 distinct CDR3 sequences, with 10% observed a single time. The source material was PBMCs, sampled before TCRalphabeta/CD19-depleted stem cell transplant. The receptors stem from a boy aged 2 to 9 with acute lymphoblastic leukemia, due to receive a stem cell transplant.

This clonotype was detected only a few times. The rearrangement joins TRBV6-5 to TRBJ2-2; maybe TRBD2 (5 bases). V lost 2 bases, J lost 6 bases, and 10 bases lay in between. CDR3 length: 14 residues. Per the germline V gene, CDR1 is MNHEY and CDR2 is SVGAGI. The chain's CDR3 is CASSYREGAGELFF. CDR3 nucleotide sequence: TGTGCCAGCAGTTACCGGGAAGGTGCCGGGGAGCTGTTTTTT.

The sample holds many counts of this clonotype. This chain joins TRBV11-2 and TRBJ2-2, with D perhaps being TRBD1 or TRBD2 (5 bases each). The germline V and J ends were trimmed by 5 bases and 4 bases, with 20 bases remaining between them. The CDR3 totals 17 residues. The germline V gene encodes CDR1 SGHAT and CDR2 FQNNGV. The CDR3 DNA follows: TGTGCCAGCAGCCCACGTTCAGGGACCCCGAGCACCGGGGAGCTGTTTTTT. Its protein is CASSPRSGTPSTGELFF.

This clonotype was seen a handful of times. V is TRBV12-3 or TRBV12-4 and J is TRBJ2-1; no clear D gene. V shed 4 bases and J shed 5 bases, with 9 bases lying between them. CDR3 size: 13 residues. In DNA, the CDR3 is TGTGCCAGCAGTTGGGCTATAAACAATGAGCAGTTCTTC. Its translation: CASSWAINNEQFF.

This clonotype has a count of ten or more. The rearrangement joins TRBV20-1 to TRBJ2-1; TRBD2 aligns across 12 bases. The CDR3 consists of 16 residues. The germline V gene has CDR1 DFQATT and CDR2 SNEGSKA (reference sequence). V was pared by 3 bases and J by 7 bases, with 10 bases of the junction left unmatched. CDR3: CSASKGLAGGRNEQFF. The DNA for the CDR3 is TGCAGTGCTAGTAAGGGCCTAGCGGGAGGGAGGAATGAGCAGTTCTTC.

This clonotype has at least ten counts. The rearrangement links TRBV7-8 to TRBJ2-5; no clear D gene. CDR3 size: 18 residues. V gave up 3 bases and J gave up 5 bases, with 25 bases separating them. Germline V gene sequence: CDR1 SGHVS, CDR2 FQNEAQ. The CDR3 here is CASSFNTPASLRWETQYF. In DNA form, the CDR3 reads TGTGCCAGCAGCTTCAACACTCCCGCTAGTCTGCGTTGGGAGACCCAGTACTTC. Full variable domain (outside the CDR3, taken from reference TRBV7-8 and TRBJ2-5): GAGVSQSPRYKVAKRGQDVALRCDPISGHVSLFWYQQALGQGPEFLTYFQNEAQLDKSGLPSDRFFAERPEGSVSTLKIQRTQQEDSAVYLCASSFNTPASLRWETQYFGPGTRLLVL.

This clonotype was detected ten times or more. The chain combines TRBV6-5 with TRBJ2-1; 11 bases map to TRBD2. Trimming at V came to 0 bases and at J to 0 bases, leaving 4 bases not matched to a gene. The CDR3 covers 18 residues. CDR1 and CDR2 from the germline V gene are MNHEY and SVGAGI. CDR3 DNA: TGTGCCAGCAGTTACTCCCTTAGCGGGAGGGTCTCCTACAATGAGCAGTTCTTC. This sequence encodes CASSYSLSGRVSYNEQFF.

This clonotype was observed many times. The rearrangement joins TRBV11-2 to TRBJ2-7, with 8 positions matching TRBD1. Germline CDR1 reads SGHAT; CDR2 reads FQNNGV. V was pared by 5 bases and J by 1 base, with 10 bases of the junction left unmatched. This CDR3 has 16 residues. The DNA of the CDR3 is TGTGCCAGCAGCCCGTTGGCCCGACAGGGGTCCTACGAGCAGTACTTC. It yields the protein CASSPLARQGSYEQYF.

The chain is built from TRBV29-1 and TRBJ1-2; the match to TRBD1 covers 12 bases. The CDR3 has 13 amino acids. CDR1 and CDR2 from the germline V gene are SQVTM and ANQGSEA. V shed 3 bases, J shed 8 bases, and the junction held 4 bases outside the gene matches. CDR3 protein: CSVDSGTGGGYTF. The CDR3 bases are TGCAGCGTTGATTCCGGGACAGGGGGCGGCTACACCTTC.

This clonotype was detected ten times or more. This chain uses TRBV12-3 or TRBV12-4 with TRBJ1-5; D unclear. Trimming stripped 3 bases from V and 5 bases from J, with 14 bases between. CDR3 size: 15 residues. In nucleotides, the CDR3 is TGTGCCAGCAGTTTGGGAGGACTGATCGATCAGCCCCAGCATTTT. Translating gives CASSLGGLIDQPQHF.